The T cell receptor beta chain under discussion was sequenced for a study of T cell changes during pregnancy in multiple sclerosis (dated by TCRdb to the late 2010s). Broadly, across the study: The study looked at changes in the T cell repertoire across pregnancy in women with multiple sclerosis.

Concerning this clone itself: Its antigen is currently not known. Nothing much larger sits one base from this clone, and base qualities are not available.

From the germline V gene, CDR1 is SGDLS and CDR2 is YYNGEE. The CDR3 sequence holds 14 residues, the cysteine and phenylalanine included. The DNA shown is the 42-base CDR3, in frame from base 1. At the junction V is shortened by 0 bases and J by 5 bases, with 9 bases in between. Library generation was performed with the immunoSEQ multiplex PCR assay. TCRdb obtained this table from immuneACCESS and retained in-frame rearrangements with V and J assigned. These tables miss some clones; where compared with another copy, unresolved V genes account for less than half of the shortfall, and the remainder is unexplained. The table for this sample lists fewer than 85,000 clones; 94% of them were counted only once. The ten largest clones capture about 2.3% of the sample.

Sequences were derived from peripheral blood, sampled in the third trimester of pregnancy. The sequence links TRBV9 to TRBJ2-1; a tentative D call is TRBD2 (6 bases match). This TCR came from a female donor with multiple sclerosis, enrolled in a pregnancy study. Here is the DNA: TGTGCCAGCAGCGTAGGGGGGGATAACAATGAGCAGTTCTTC. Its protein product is CASSVGGDNNEQFF.